This T cell receptor beta chain was obtained from a study of metastatic and nonmetastatic thyroid tumors. About the research overall: Thyroid patients, malignant and benign, had repertoires compared across blood and tumor or nodule tissue. Study-level findings and limits: Relative to benign nodules, malignant thyroid tumors were reportedly characterized by significantly elevated TCR beta diversity in blood and tumor.

The table lists this clone with many counts. What it binds is unknown. This clone may be a read error of a much larger clone one base away. Before thyroid surgery, none of the patients had received any treatment. Per the original data handling: The study took CDR3 differences across clinicopathological groups and made a distant-metastasis classifier for papillary thyroid cancer from them. TCRdb re-clonotyped the PCR reads through MiXCR. TCRdb, not the original authors, processed these V and J calls. Here the sample spans around 10,000 clones, under 35% being singletons. The sequencing input was tumor tissue. The sequence derives from a female donor with papillary thyroid cancer or a benign thyroid nodule (not recorded which). Some clones in this sample may be carry-over from other donors' samples.

CDR3 nucleotides: TGTGCCAGCAGTTTATTGGAGAACACTAAAGCTTTCTTT. Amino acid sequence: CASSLLENTKAFF. The genes are TRBV27 and TRBJ1-1; D gene ambiguous. This CDR3 contains 13 residues. Germline V gene data show CDR1 as MNHEY and CDR2 as SMNVEV (reference sequence).